The clone carrying this T cell receptor (beta chain) was seen a handful of times. Its antigen is unknown. The sample is drawn from a study of spatial heterogeneity in lung cancer. The wider study: Each time, sequencing found more beta-chain sequences than alpha-chain sequences. An average of more than ten raw reads was observed per unique TCR and UMI combination.

As for time point: sample taken at primary tumor resection. Tumor, nontumor lung or frozen PBMC supplied whole RNA, sequenced without sorting. Donation came from around 77 patients with untreated early-stage non-small cell lung cancer. V was clipped by 7 bases and J by 0 bases, with 16 bases between them. CDR1 and CDR2 from the germline V gene are SGHTA and FQGNSA. The CDR3 runs 16 residues. MiXCR, run by TCRdb on the 5' RACE reads, gives a single entry per CDR3 protein. The profile shows some 100,000 distinct CDR3 sequences, approximately 12% of them singletons. Findings and limits, study-wide: Ubiquitous expanded tumor TCRs surfaced in blood more at resection than they did at follow-up.

This TCR was sampled from a male donor with early-stage non-small cell lung cancer. The sequencing here drew on PBMCs, taken at surgery. The rearrangement links TRBV7-2 to TRBJ1-3; D is perhaps TRBD1 (5 bases). CDR3 DNA sequence: TGTGCCAGCAACTCCCTCGGGCAGGGCTCTGGAAACACCATATATTTT. This translates into CASNSLGQGSGNTIYF.